These 29 T cell receptor beta chains were sequenced from one sample in a study of beta chain features in type 1 diabetes. Every bit of the isolated RNA underwent reverse transcription, so sequencing read expressed TCRB transcripts. Assay: immunoSEQ multiplex PCR; the TCRdb copy retains only in-frame clones and omits some. The sample holds hundreds of thousands of clones; roughly 10% are singletons and the top ten take approximately 0.045%. Sequences were obtained from naive CD4+ T cells from blood. The receptors shown here come from a woman between 18 and 29 years old in good health.

This clone was counted only a few times. CDR3 coding DNA: TGCAGCGTTGTAGGGACTCCTAACATGAACACTGAAGCTTTCTTT. It specifies CSVVGTPNMNTEAFF. The rearrangement joins TRBV29-1 to TRBJ1-1, with a tentative D call TRBD1 (5 bases). The CDR3 contains 15 residues. Germline CDR1 is SQVTM and CDR2 is ANQGSEA. The V end lost 4 bases, the J end lost 0 bases, and 15 bases lay between the germline ends.

The chain is built from TRBV7-2 and TRBJ2-7; 7 bases fit TRBD2. CDR1 is SGHTA and CDR2 is FQGNSA in the germline V gene. The CDR3 totals 15 residues. J gave up 4 bases and V 3 bases, and 9 bases lay outside the gene matches. CDR3: CASSLQKEAGYEQYF. The CDR3, as DNA: TGTGCCAGCAGCTTGCAAAAGGAAGCGGGATACGAGCAGTACTTC. Using reference TRBV7-2 and TRBJ2-7 for the parts outside the CDR3, the full variable domain is GAGVSQSPSNKVTEKGKDVELRCDPISGHTALYWYRQSLGQGLEFLIYFQGNSAPDKSGLPSDRFSAERTGGSVSTLTIQRTQQEDSAVYLCASSLQKEAGYEQYFGPGTRLTVT.

The rearrangement links TRBV6-6 to TRBJ2-7, with 12 bases identical to TRBD2. Germline assignment: CDR1 MNHNY and CDR2 SVGAGI (reference sequence). The length of the CDR3 is 12 residues. V trimming: 6 bases; J trimming: 13 bases; junction bases outside the gene matches: 7. CDR3 bases: TGTGCCAGCAGCCAAGGACTAGCGGGACGATACTTC. It yields the protein CASSQGLAGRYF.

A few counts support this clone. J is TRBJ2-7 and V is TRBV7-2; D unclear. Per germline, CDR1 SGHTA and CDR2 FQGNSA. V lost 6 bases, J lost 2 bases, and 5 bases lay in between. The CDR3 length is 11 residues. CDR3 loop: CASSRTYEQYF. For the CDR3, the DNA is TGTGCCAGCAGTCGAACCTACGAGCAGTACTTC.

The chain links TRBV6-6 to TRBJ2-4; D not certain. V was cut by 5 bases and J by 0 bases, with 5 bases left in between. The CDR3 sequence is 13 residues long. Per the germline V gene, CDR1 is MNHNY and CDR2 is SVGAGI (reference sequence). CDR3 coding DNA: TGTGCCAGCAGTAAGGGAGCCAAAAACATTCAGTACTTC. Its protein product is CASSKGAKNIQYF.

CDR3 residues: CASSQRYNEQFF. The CDR3 DNA is TGTGCCAGCAGTCAAAGGTACAATGAGCAGTTCTTC. The chain employs TRBV6-6 and TRBJ2-1; D call uncertain. Germline CDR1 is MNHNY and CDR2 is SVGAGI (reference sequence). The CDR3 extends over 12 amino acids. Trimming pared 5 bases from V and 4 bases from J, leaving 6 bases between.

The J gene is TRBJ2-3, the V gene TRBV7-2; 13 bases fit TRBD2. This CDR3 comprises 16 residues. Trimming cost V 4 bases and J 7 bases; bases outside gene matches: 8. Germline CDR1 SGHTA, CDR2 FQGNSA. In nucleotides, the CDR3 is TGTGCCAGCAGCTCGCGGACTAGCGGGAGCAGGTATACGCAGTATTTT. It encodes CASSSRTSGSRYTQYF. The full variable domain, rest sourced from reference TRBV7-2 and TRBJ2-3, is GAGVSQSPSNKVTEKGKDVELRCDPISGHTALYWYRQSLGQGLEFLIYFQGNSAPDKSGLPSDRFSAERTGGSVSTLTIQRTQQEDSAVYLCASSSRTSGSRYTQYFGPGTRLTVL.

This chain joins TRBV27 and TRBJ2-5, with D possibly matching TRBD1 (5 bases). V lost 7 bases, J lost 1 base, and 10 bases lay in between. The CDR3 is 13 residues long. CDR1 MNHEY and CDR2 SMNVEV come from the germline V gene (reference sequence). The CDR3 region is CASTPGPQETQYF. The DNA for the CDR3 is TGTGCCAGCACCCCAGGGCCCCAAGAGACCCAGTACTTC.

This clone has just a few counts. The rearrangement uses TRBV4-3 and TRBJ2-3; D gene unclear. CDR3 length equals 16 residues. Germline-derived CDR1 and CDR2 are LGHNA and YSLEER. V was shortened by 0 bases and J by 2 bases, with 12 bases between the two germline ends. The CDR3 loop reads CASSQDAPGYTDTQYF. In DNA, the CDR3 is TGCGCCAGCAGCCAAGATGCGCCCGGGTACACAGATACGCAGTATTTT.

This clone was counted only a few times. This sequence joins TRBV27 and TRBJ2-4; 9 bases are shared with TRBD2. The CDR3 is 15 amino acids. Per the germline V gene, CDR1 is MNHEY and CDR2 is SMNVEV (reference sequence). V lost 4 bases to trimming and J lost 5 bases; unmatched junction nucleotides: 6. In nucleotides, the CDR3 is TGTGCCAGCAGTTCACGCGGGAGGGCCGAAAACATTCAGTACTTC. This codes for CASSSRGRAENIQYF.

This clone has more than one count but fewer than ten. The chain carries TRBV20-1 and TRBJ1-5; D gene unclear. Trimming removed 5 bases from V and 4 bases from J, with 6 bases in between. The length of the CDR3 is 11 residues. Per the germline V gene, CDR1 is DFQATT and CDR2 is SNEGSKA (reference sequence). Here the CDR3 reads CSASANQPQHF. DNA for the CDR3: TGCAGTGCTTCTGCAAATCAGCCCCAGCATTTT.

The chain recombines TRBV15 with TRBJ1-5; weak D call: TRBD1 (6 bases). Between the trimmed V and J ends, which lost 3 bases and 4 bases, there was a span of 13 bases. Germline V gives CDR1 LNHNV, CDR2 YYDKDF (reference sequence). This CDR3 is built from 15 residues. CDR3 protein: CATSSDRRGNQPQHF. For the CDR3, the DNA is TGTGCCACCAGCAGCGACAGGCGGGGAAATCAGCCCCAGCATTTT.

The V call is TRBV28, the J call TRBJ1-1; D gene unclear. The germline V and J ends were trimmed by 8 bases and 0 bases, with 10 bases remaining between them. CDR1 is MDHEN and CDR2 is SYDVKM in the germline V gene. The CDR3 is 13 residues long. The CDR3 sequence is CASEGRLNTEAFF. DNA for the CDR3: TGTGCCAGCGAAGGCAGATTGAACACTGAAGCTTTCTTT.

The chain has TRBV5-4 and TRBJ2-7; D is perhaps TRBD1 (6 bases). With 1 base removed from V and 7 bases from J, the gap between germline ends came to 12 bases. Germline-derived CDR1 and CDR2 are SGHNT and YYREEE (reference sequence). The CDR3 spans 13 residues. CDR3 amino acids: CASSLPPGQEQYV. CDR3 sequence (DNA): TGTGCCAGCAGCTTGCCCCCCGGACAGGAGCAGTACGTC.

A few counts support this clone. The chain uses TRBV28 and TRBJ2-1; 9 bases are a match to TRBD2. Losses at the gene ends were 6 bases for V and 5 bases for J; bases not matched to a gene: 8. The CDR3 consists of 15 residues. The germline CDR1 and CDR2 sequences are MDHEN and SYDVKM. The CDR3 DNA sequence: TGTGCCAGCAGAATTAGCGGGGGCGATCACAATGAGCAGTTCTTC. As protein: CASRISGGDHNEQFF.

The rearrangement links TRBV10-3 to TRBJ2-3; 9 bases are shared with TRBD2. This CDR3 contains 15 residues. After removal of 3 bases from V and 6 bases from J, the junction contained 7 bases not matched to a gene. Germline lookup yields CDR1 ENHRY and CDR2 SYGVKD. CDR3 sequence reads: CAISEGGGGADTQYF. For the CDR3, the DNA is TGTGCCATCAGTGAAGGTGGCGGGGGGGCGGATACGCAGTATTTT.

The genes are TRBV4-3 and TRBJ1-5; D is uncertain. The CDR3 has 13 residues. V lost 0 bases to trimming and J lost 8 bases, with 8 bases between them. Germline loops: CDR1 LGHNA, CDR2 YSLEER. In DNA form, the CDR3 reads TGCGCCAGCAGCCAAGATACGGGAAAGCCCCAGCATTTT. Protein product: CASSQDTGKPQHF.

The V gene is TRBV7-8, the J gene TRBJ2-5, with 8 bases that match TRBD2. Germline V gives CDR1 SGHVS, CDR2 FQNEAQ. V was pared by 1 base and J by 5 bases, with 9 bases of the junction left unmatched. CDR3 length: 16 residues. The CDR3 coding sequence is TGTGCCAGCAGCTTAGGTCGCGGGGGGCCGAGGGAGACCCAGTACTTC. This gives the protein CASSLGRGGPRETQYF.

V is TRBV28 and J is TRBJ2-7; no clear D gene. From germline, CDR1 is MDHEN and CDR2 SYDVKM. The CDR3 consists of 14 residues. V was shortened by 2 bases and J by 7 bases, with 15 bases between the two germline ends. The CDR3 region has the DNA TGTGCCAGCAGTTTAGTGTACAGAGTCAGGGAGCAGTACGTC. Translated: CASSLVYRVREQYV.

In its sample, this clone was seen a few times. The gene calls are TRBV29-1 and TRBJ1-2; no definite D call. Germline V gene sequence: CDR1 SQVTM, CDR2 ANQGSEA. Trimming left V 6 bases short and J 0 bases short, with 14 bases between. The CDR3 loop spans 14 amino acids. CDR3 DNA sequence: TGCAGCGTGTACGACAATCCCCCTAACTATGGCTACACCTTC. This translates into CSVYDNPPNYGYTF.

The V and J genes are TRBV2 and TRBJ2-5, with D perhaps matching TRBD1 or TRBD2 (5 bases each). The germline V gene has CDR1 SNHLY and CDR2 FYNNEI. This CDR3 spans 16 amino acids. Trimming stripped 8 bases from V and 7 bases from J, with 26 bases between. DNA for the CDR3: TGTGCCAGCCCGCCGTCCAGGGCGAGGGAATCTGGGACCCAGTACTTC. This encodes CASPPSRARESGTQYF.

V usage is TRBV7-2 and J usage is TRBJ2-1; D gene uncertain. Germline V gene data show CDR1 as SGHTA and CDR2 as FQGNSA. V was clipped by 2 bases and J by 5 bases, with 16 bases between them. CDR3 length: 16 amino acids. This CDR3 reads CASSLMVLGLHNEQFF. CDR3 bases: TGTGCCAGCAGCTTAATGGTTTTAGGGCTCCACAATGAGCAGTTCTTC.

The CDR3 bases are TGTGCCAGCTCACCAACTAGACCACCTTACGAGCGTTACTTC. This translates into CASSPTRPPYERYF. The V gene is TRBV18, the J gene TRBJ2-7, with D perhaps matching TRBD2 (5 bases). With 2 bases removed from V and 13 bases from J, the gap between germline ends came to 21 bases. CDR1 and CDR2 (germline): KGHSH, LQKENI. The CDR3 extends over 14 amino acids.

This clone was detected a few times. This chain connects TRBV6-5 to TRBJ1-2; TRBD1 might be the D (5 bases). V was cut by 2 bases and J by 7 bases, with 8 bases left in between. The CDR3 spans 12 residues. The germline CDR1 and CDR2 sequences are MNHEY and SVGAGI. The CDR3, as DNA: TGTGCCAGCAGTTACCTGAGGGGTGGCTACACCTTC. Its translation: CASSYLRGGYTF.

This clone appeared once. V usage is TRBV9 and J usage is TRBJ1-2; D unclear. This CDR3 has 13 amino acids. V was clipped by 6 bases and J by 7 bases, with 16 bases between them. The germline CDR1 and CDR2 sequences are SGDLS and YYNGEE. CDR3 amino acids: CASKKMGFGGYTF. The CDR3 nucleotides are TGTGCCAGCAAGAAAATGGGCTTTGGTGGCTACACCTTC.

This chain uses TRBV27 with TRBJ2-3; 12 bases agree with TRBD2. The length of the CDR3 is 19 residues. Germline trimming cut 4 bases from V and 1 base from J; bases unmatched to any gene: 12. Germline CDR1 is MNHEY and CDR2 is SMNVEV (reference sequence). The CDR3 DNA follows: TGTGCCAGCAGTTCACAGACTAGCGGGAGAGTCGGAGGCACAGATACGCAGTATTTT. It specifies CASSSQTSGRVGGTDTQYF.

This clone turned up a few times. Here the CDR3 DNA reads TGTGCCAGGAGCCCCGGGTGGGGTCCGCTTGCCAAAAACATTCAGTACTTC. As protein: CARSPGWGPLAKNIQYF. The chain links TRBV7-2 to TRBJ2-4; D unresolved. Germline assignment: CDR1 SGHTA and CDR2 FQGNSA. Trimming removed 9 bases at V and 1 base at J, with 22 bases between. The CDR3 has 17 residues. Together with reference TRBV7-2 and TRBJ2-4, the CDR3 gives the full variable domain: GAGVSQSPSNKVTEKGKDVELRCDPISGHTALYWYRQSLGQGLEFLIYFQGNSAPDKSGLPSDRFSAERTGGSVSTLTIQRTQQEDSAVYLCARSPGWGPLAKNIQYFGAGTRLSVL.

This chain links TRBV2 with TRBJ2-5; 9 bases agree with TRBD2. The length of the CDR3 is 16 residues. Unmatched junction bases numbered 13, after V lost 10 bases and J lost 1 base. Germline V lookup: CDR1 SNHLY, CDR2 FYNNEI. CDR3 bases: TGTGCCACCCCCCTGACGGTAGCGGGGGTCCAAGAGACCCAGTACTTC. This translates into CATPLTVAGVQETQYF.

The chain uses TRBV4-2 and TRBJ2-2, with a possible D match to TRBD2 (6 bases). V lost 7 bases and J lost 4, with 10 bases in between. There are 13 residues in the CDR3. The germline V gene has CDR1 LGHNA and CDR2 YNFKEQ. The CDR3 is CASTPGSTGELFF. The CDR3, as DNA: TGTGCCAGCACCCCCGGGAGCACCGGGGAGCTGTTTTTT.